The present T cell receptor (beta chain) was sequenced within a study of shared clonotypes between healthy human individuals. Study-wide context: Each donor contributed plates that comprised three CD4 naive, three CD4 memory, two CD8 naive and one CD8 memory. The study's findings and limits: Relative to memory subsets, naive subsets generally showed larger estimated richness.

To note about this clone: What it recognizes is unknown.

Sorted subsets were amplified in replicate PCRs using 200 ng DNA, some 31,000 T cell genomes. The data were produced by immunoSEQ multiplex PCR, yet TCRdb's version contains in-frame clones alone and is incomplete. In the table there are about 1 million clones, under 80% of which are singletons. This sequence was found in a man aged 18 to 30 in good health. What was sequenced was memory CD4+ T cells sorted from blood. Regarding subset: CD45RA-negative fraction.

The CDR3 sequence is CASSPDWNTIYF. The CDR3 DNA sequence: TGTGCCAGCAGCCCAGATTGGAACACCATATATTTT. The genes are TRBV9 and TRBJ1-3; D is unresolved. CDR3 length: 12 amino acids. Germline-derived CDR1 and CDR2 are SGDLS and YYNGEE. V lost 4 bases and J 7 bases, leaving 9 bases between the germline ends.